The entry below gives a single TCR beta chain sequence along with its context. This entry belongs to a study of T-cell reconstitution after alpha-beta-depleted transplantation in children. A TCRbeta library incorporating unique molecular identifiers was prepared. TCRdb reprocessed the PCR reads with MiXCR, giving one entry per CDR3 protein. This table holds roughly 610,000 distinct CDR3 sequences, under 12% found once. Germline V CDR1 and CDR2: SGHRS, YFSETQ. Trimming took off 3 bases at V and 4 bases at J, with 15 bases between the two ends. The CDR3 runs to 15 residues. The chain combines TRBV5-1 with TRBJ2-3; tentatively, D is TRBD2 (6 bases). This specimen consisted of PBMCs from the stem cell graft donor, obtained from the stem cell graft. The sequence derives from a human donor who donated a stem cell graft to a child with acute myeloid leukemia. The CDR3 region has the DNA TGCGCCAGCAGCTCGGCGACTAGGTTGGCAGATACGCAGTATTTT. The encoded protein is CASSSATRLADTQYF.